Below, one T cell receptor beta chain is given with its context. There is no known antigen for this receptor. It has no much larger one-base neighbor in the sample; base qualities were not kept. Participants in the prospective study were aged about 18 to 95 years, lived in about two dozen United States geographic areas, and enrolled through a virtual design. Cohort assignment in the prospective study relied on participant-reported clinical history from a screening survey and a study questionnaire. Recovered participants in ImmuneRACE Cohort 3 were defined by two consecutive negative NP/OP PCR tests, clearance by a healthcare professional, or resolution of symptoms. In the prospective study, mobile phlebotomists collected whole blood, serum and a nasopharyngeal or oropharyngeal swab from each participant. Additional blood draws and questionnaires over an approximately 2-month period could optionally be provided by prospective study participants. Blood samples from the prospective study were shipped frozen or at room temperature prior to DNA extraction.

The germline V gene provides CDR1 SGHRS and CDR2 YFSETQ. The CDR3 sequence holds 15 residues, the cysteine and phenylalanine included. The DNA shown is the 45-base CDR3, in frame from base 1. Relative to germline, V is missing 0 bases and J is missing 10 bases, with 6 bases of the junction outside any gene match. This record comes from a study of blood T cell repertoires in COVID-19 (dated by TCRdb to the early 2020s). In the study overall: Collaborator samples came from the United States, Italy and Spain and covered acute and convalescent phases of COVID-19. The prospective study material was composed of cDNA or gDNA derived from T cells, B-cell-depleted T cells, or PBMCs. The repertoires were released in a freely available public database meant as a resource for research on the immune response to SARS-CoV-2. Where available, HLA class I and class II types were obtained from metadata supplied by the sample provider rather than from assay-based typing. Samples came from the ongoing ImmuneRACE study (first 160 participants) plus 1,254 subjects from 6 global collaborators. Deeply sampled blood TCRbeta repertoires from subjects exposed to, actively infected with, or recovered from COVID-19 were included in the dataset. Sample metadata almost always included a de-identified subject ID, COVID-19 status, age in years and sex.

Overall results and qualifications from the work: How much clinical and demographic metadata was included differed by source and by participant, and the metadata was provided uncurated.

TCRbeta CDR3 regions were amplified from genomic DNA using the immunoSEQ Assay, a bias-controlled multiplex PCR. On the authors' methods: Nucleated cell counts per sample were estimated from amplification of reference gene primers within the assay. To quantify the absolute abundance of each unique TCRbeta CDR3 rearrangement, sequence reads were collapsed and filtered. For each sample, productive Simpson clonality was calculated as the square root of Simpson's diversity index across productive rearrangements. The immuneACCESS repertoire file appears here via TCRdb, limited to in-frame rearrangements. These files lack a portion of the clones; in checked studies, under half of the deficit traces to unresolved V genes, and the cause of the others is not known. That table furnishes V, J and clone size, whereas the DNA furnished D and trimming. Counted in this sample were hundreds of thousands of clones; more than 75% of them appeared once. The ten largest clonotypes hold roughly 9.4% of the sample.

This TCR was sampled from a woman in her forties or fifties who had recovered from COVID-19. Sequencing was performed on PBMCs or T cells enriched from blood (not recorded which). The rearrangement combines TRBV5-1 with TRBJ1-6; 8 bases in the middle match TRBD1. This receptor has the CDR3 CASSLAGQGGSPLHF. Read as DNA, the sequence is TGCGCCAGCAGCTTGGCCGGACAGGGAGGCTCACCCCTCCACTTT.